The rows below give T cell receptor beta chains drawn from one sample of a study of shared clonotypes between healthy human individuals. Method: immunoSEQ multiplex PCR; TCRdb's copy keeps in-frame clones and lacks some. This table holds almost 750,000 clones, 55% to 75% found once. Sequencing was performed on memory CD4+ T cells sorted from blood. The source of these receptors is a woman aged 25 to 39 in good health. CDR3s include the opening cysteine and the closing phenylalanine or tryptophan. D genes are given only for firm matches. Clone size is given for some rows only: seen once, a few or many times, or a class if the clone is expanded.

j_call clone_size v_call cdr3_length d_call cdr3_nt cdr3_aa
TRBJ2-3 many TRBV2 14 . TGTGCCAGCAGGTTGAGAGAGACCACAGATACGCAGTATTTT CASRLRETTDTQYF
TRBJ1-5 . TRBV19 15 . TGTGCCAGTAGTATACCCTCCCTAGAGGGTCAGCCCCAGCATTTT CASSIPSLEGQPQHF
TRBJ2-2 once TRBV12-5 16 TRBD2 TGTGCTAGTGGTTCGCTCCGGGGTAGCGGGAGTGGGGAGCTGTTTTTT CASGSLRGSGSGELFF
TRBJ2-5 . TRBV5-1 14 . TGCGCCAGCAGCTTGCGTTCGTATTGGGAGACCCAGTACTTC CASSLRSYWETQYF
TRBJ2-7 . TRBV15 16 TRBD2 TGTGCCACCAGCAGAGACAGGACTAGCGGTTCGTACGAGCAGTACTTC CATSRDRTSGSYEQYF
TRBJ2-1 . TRBV9 15 TRBD2 TGTGCCAGCAGCGCACCGGGACTAGCTTACAATGAGCAGTTCTTC CASSAPGLAYNEQFF
TRBJ2-1 . TRBV7-9 17 TRBD2 TGTGCCAGCAGCTCCATAGCGGGAGGGCCCCTCCTAAATGAGCAGTTCTTC CASSSIAGGPLLNEQFF
TRBJ2-4 . TRBV7-2 15 . TGTGCCAGCAGCCCTTATTCCCAATCGTGGAACATTCAGTACTTC CASSPYSQSWNIQYF
TRBJ2-2 . TRBV2 16 . TGTGCCAGCAGTGCTTGGACAGTTAGGAACACCGGGGAGCTGTTTTTT CASSAWTVRNTGELFF
TRBJ1-4 . TRBV14 14 . TGTGCCAGCAGCCAACCGGGACAACGGGAAAAACTGTTTTTT CASSQPGQREKLFF
TRBJ2-7 . TRBV15 14 . TGTGCCACCAGCAGAGATCACGGCAGACCCGAGCAGTACTTC CATSRDHGRPEQYF
TRBJ2-1 . TRBV2 14 TRBD2 TGTGCCACCGAGACTAGCGGGAGGAGTTATGAGCAGTTCTTC CATETSGRSYEQFF
TRBJ2-3 . TRBV7-9 15 TRBD2 TGTGCCAGCAGCTTCGGAGCGGGAGGCACAGATACGCAGTATTTT CASSFGAGGTDTQYF
TRBJ1-2 . TRBV28 14 TRBD1 TGTGCCAGCAGTTATAACAGGGGGCTCGATGGCTACACCTTC CASSYNRGLDGYTF
TRBJ1-2 . TRBV5-6 12 . TGTGCCAGCAGCTTGGCCCCATACGGCTACACCTTC CASSLAPYGYTF
TRBJ1-3 . TRBV6-1 15 . TGTGCCAGCAGTGAAGCTGATAGGTCCGGAAACACCATATATTTT CASSEADRSGNTIYF
TRBJ2-7 few TRBV13 14 . TGTGCCAGCAGCTTAGTAGGAGGAGTATACGAGCAGTACTTC CASSLVGGVYEQYF
TRBJ2-3 . TRBV5-1 14 . TGCGCCAGCAGCTTGGGGACCGGAGGCGATACGCAGTATTTT CASSLGTGGDTQYF
TRBJ2-7 many TRBV5-4 17 TRBD1 TGTGCCAGCAGCTCCACTTTTGGACAGGGGAGCTCCTACGAGCAGTACTTC CASSSTFGQGSSYEQYF
TRBJ2-1 . TRBV25-1 16 . TGTGCCAGCAGTACGGCGGGTGCTAGCTCCTACAATGAGCAGTTCTTC CASSTAGASSYNEQFF
TRBJ2-7 . TRBV5-4 13 . TGTGCCAGCAGCCGGGACTTTCTCTACGAGCAGTACTTC CASSRDFLYEQYF
TRBJ2-2 . TRBV5-1 14 . TGCGCCAGCAGTATGGCAGAGAACACCGGGGAGCTGTTTTTT CASSMAENTGELFF
TRBJ2-7 . TRBV6-6 14 TRBD2 TGTGCCAGCAGGCTAGCGGGAGGGCCGAGCGAGCAGTACTTC CASRLAGGPSEQYF
TRBJ2-3 . TRBV5-1 14 TRBD1 TGCGCCAGCTCGACAGGGGAGCCGACAGATACGCAGTATTTT CASSTGEPTDTQYF
TRBJ2-3 few TRBV4-1 19 TRBD2 TGCGCCAGCAGCCAAGATCGGGGGACTAGCGGGAGGAGCACAGATACGCAGTATTTT CASSQDRGTSGRSTDTQYF
TRBJ2-2 . TRBV7-9 16 TRBD2 TGTGCCAGCAGCTTGGGCGCGGGAGGGCGCACCGGGGAGCTGTTTTTT CASSLGAGGRTGELFF
TRBJ2-2 . TRBV7-9 15 . TGTGCCAGCAATACGGCTGGCCGTAACACCGGGGAGCTGTTTTTT CASNTAGRNTGELFF
TRBJ2-7 few TRBV5-5 15 TRBD1 TGTGCCAGCAGCTTGTCTGGGACAGGGACCTACGAGCAGTACTTC CASSLSGTGTYEQYF
TRBJ2-1 once TRBV5-5 18 TRBD2 TGTGCCAGCAGCCGAACGACTAGCGGGAGGGCTTACTACAATGAGCAGTTCTTC CASSRTTSGRAYYNEQFF
TRBJ2-2 . TRBV7-9 13 . TGTGCCAGCAGCGGCTCTAACACCGGGGAGCTGTTTTTT CASSGSNTGELFF
TRBJ2-2 . TRBV2 13 . TGTGCCAGCAAGGCCTCTCATTTTGGGGAGCTGTTTTTT CASKASHFGELFF
TRBJ2-3 once TRBV6-5 15 TRBD2 TGTGCCAGCAGATTGACTAGCGGGAACACAGATACGCAGTATTTT CASRLTSGNTDTQYF
TRBJ2-1 . TRBV5-4 15 TRBD2 TGTGCCAGCAGCTTCGGGGCTAGCGGCGGCAATGAGCAGTTCTTC CASSFGASGGNEQFF
TRBJ1-1 . TRBV2 16 . TGTGCCAGCAGTGAAGGGTATCAACCAATGAACACTGAAGCTTTCTTT CASSEGYQPMNTEAFF
TRBJ1-1 many TRBV6-5 15 . TGTGCCAGCAGCCTCCGGGGGGGAGGCACCACTGAAGCTTTCTTT CASSLRGGGTTEAFF
TRBJ2-3 . TRBV28 16 TRBD2 TGTGCCAGCAGTTCCAGACAGGGACTAGCGGGTGATGCGCAGTATTTT CASSSRQGLAGDAQYF
TRBJ1-2 . TRBV28 14 . TGTGCCAGCAGTTTTTTGAGTGATCCCAATGGCTACACCTTC CASSFLSDPNGYTF